This is a list of T cell receptor beta chains from one sample in a study of blood T cell repertoires in COVID-19. Repertoires were generated with immunoSEQ multiplex PCR, while TCRdb's copy carries only in-frame clones and drops some. The table records about 190,000 clones, around 76% of them present only once. Specimen: peripheral blood. The receptors shown here come from a woman aged 60-70 years with COVID-19, enrolled during active disease. Each CDR3 is given with its conserved first and last residue. D genes are given only for firm matches. Clone size appears in some rows only: once, few, many, or a class for an expanded clone.

>.|TRBD1|15|TRBV7-9|TRBJ1-1
TGTGCCAGCAGCTCAGGGGGCGCTTCAGGGACTGAAGCTTTCTTT
CASSSGGASGTEAFF
>once|.|16|TRBV5-6|TRBJ1-5
TGTGCCAGCAGCTTCTTCGGGAGGGGGTCGGCTCAGCCCCAGCATTTT
CASSFFGRGSAQPQHF
>once|TRBD1|16|TRBV9|TRBJ1-2
TGTGCCAGCAGCGTAGTCCAGGGACAGAGCCCCTATGGCTACACCTTC
CASSVVQGQSPYGYTF
>.|.|14|TRBV6-6|TRBJ1-6
TGTGCCAGCAGTTACGCAGGGTATAACTCACCCCTCCACTTT
CASSYAGYNSPLHF
>.|.|15|TRBV18|TRBJ2-6
TGTGCCAGCTCACCAAGAGGGACAGGGGCCAACGTCCTGACTTTC
CASSPRGTGANVLTF
>.|.|12|TRBV28|TRBJ1-1
TGTGCCAGCAGTTCAGCGAGCACTGAAGCTTTCTTT
CASSSASTEAFF
>.|TRBD1|15|TRBV7-9|TRBJ1-6
TGTGCCAGCAGCCGATCGACAGGGGGGAATTCACCCCTCCACTTT
CASSRSTGGNSPLHF
>.|TRBD1|15|TRBV6-2/TRBV6-3|TRBJ2-2
TGTGCCAGCAGTTACGGGACAGGGGTCCCCGGGGAGCTGTTTTTT
CASSYGTGVPGELFF
>.|.|19|TRBV7-3|TRBJ1-5
TGTGCCAGCAGCTCAAAAGGCAGGGATGGAGGGCCTACCAATCAGCCCCAGCATTTT
CASSSKGRDGGPTNQPQHF
>.|TRBD1|17|TRBV4-2|TRBJ2-1
TGTGCCAGCAGCCAATTTCAGGGGGCCCAATTGGGCAATGAGCAGTTCTTC
CASSQFQGAQLGNEQFF